The clone carrying this T cell receptor beta chain was seen a handful of times. The target antigen is unknown. These data are taken from a study of T-cell memory formation after mild COVID-19. Study-wide points: Researchers report contracting CD4+ clones mostly in CM and EM, with CD8+ clones in EMRA. Among clones peaking at day 37 in the second wave, SARS-CoV-2 specificity remained unconfirmed. Clones contracting over day 15 to 85 were CD4/CD8 balanced, with later expanders leaning CD4+.

Employing constant-segment primers, 5'RACE generated TCR alpha and TCR beta cDNA libraries bearing sample barcodes and UMIs. Each CDR3 protein is one row after TCRdb ran MiXCR on the 5' RACE reads. The sample includes just over 60,000 distinct CDR3 sequences, 9.3% seen only once; the top ten take around 1.2%. The V gene end was trimmed by 3 bases and the J gene end by 4 bases; junction bases not matched to a gene: 6. The CDR3 covers 16 residues. Germline lookup yields CDR1 KGHSH and CDR2 LQKENI. V is TRBV18 and J is TRBJ1-2; 12 bases agree with TRBD1. Sequenced: PBMCs or a T cell subset sorted from them (not recorded which). The clonotype originates from a man between 18 and 35 years old who had mild COVID-19 (a few samples of this study predate the infection). Cell type and time point are not known. DNA of the CDR3: TGTGCCAGCTCACCGGCCGGGACAGGGGGCGCCTATGGCTACACCTTC. The encoded protein is CASSPAGTGGAYGYTF.